What follows are 27 T cell receptor beta chains derived from one specimen sequenced in a study of shared clonotypes between healthy human individuals. The repertoire was sequenced with immunoSEQ multiplex PCR; TCRdb's copy has only in-frame clones and lacks some. The sample carries around 2.5 million clones, approximately 93% recorded once. The sample consisted of naive CD4+ T cells from PBMCs. Subset described: CD45RA+ positively selected. These receptors all come from a young man in good health. Some clones in this sample may be carry-over from other donors' samples.

This chain joins TRBV4-1 and TRBJ2-7, with D unclear. CDR1 and CDR2 from the germline V gene are MGHRA and YSYEKL. Trimming stripped 10 bases from V and 7 bases from J, with 20 bases between. The CDR3 has 13 amino acids. The chain's CDR3 is CATQNQATWEQYF. CDR3 sequence (DNA): TGCGCCACCCAAAACCAGGCAACGTGGGAGCAGTACTTC.

In regard to this clone: Other DNA variants within this sample encode the same CDR3. The chain carries TRBV5-1 and TRBJ1-1, with D perhaps TRBD1 (6 bases). V was trimmed by 0 bases and J by 0 bases, leaving 9 bases between them. Looked up from germline, CDR1 is SGHRS and CDR2 is YFSETQ. This CDR3 comprises 15 residues. The CDR3 spells CASSLAGHMNTEAFF. The CDR3 DNA sequence: TGCGCCAGCAGCTTGGCGGGACATATGAACACTGAAGCTTTCTTT.

This chain joins TRBV28 and TRBJ1-1, with D perhaps TRBD1 (6 bases). V lost 0 bases and J lost 1, with 12 bases in between. Germline V lookup: CDR1 MDHEN, CDR2 SYDVKM. CDR3 length: 16 amino acids. The CDR3 protein is CASSLWSGAGNTEAFF. The CDR3 DNA is TGTGCCAGCAGTTTATGGTCAGGGGCAGGGAACACTGAAGCTTTCTTT. The whole variable domain, remainder taken from reference TRBV28 and TRBJ1-1, is DVKVTQSSRYLVKRTGEKVFLECVQDMDHENMFWYRQDPGLGLRLIYFSYDVKMKEKGDIPEGYSVSREKKERFSLILESASTNQTSMYLCASSLWSGAGNTEAFFGQGTRLTVV.

This rearrangement joins TRBV5-1 to TRBJ2-2; perhaps D is TRBD1 or TRBD2 (5 bases each). This CDR3 has 14 amino acids. Germline CDR1 SGHRS, CDR2 YFSETQ. Trimming pared 4 bases from V and 3 bases from J, leaving 10 bases between. In DNA form, the CDR3 reads TGCGCCAGCAGCAGGCGAGGGGACACCGGGGAGCTGTTTTTT. As protein: CASSRRGDTGELFF.

The V gene is TRBV5-8, the J gene TRBJ2-3; 9 bases map to TRBD2. Trimming cost V 0 bases and J 3 bases; bases outside gene matches: 5. This CDR3 region has 16 residues. In germline, CDR1 is SGHTS, CDR2 YDEGEE. The CDR3 region is CASSLGGSGSTDTQYF. CDR3 nucleotides: TGTGCCAGCAGCTTGGGGGGTAGCGGGAGTACAGATACGCAGTATTTT.

CDR3 nucleotides: TGTGCCAGCACCCCTGGGGGTTCACTAGCCAAAAACATTCAGTACTTC. It translates to CASTPGGSLAKNIQYF. J is TRBJ2-4 and V is TRBV11-2; tentatively, D is TRBD1 or TRBD2 (5 bases each). Per germline, CDR1 SGHAT and CDR2 FQNNGV. V lost 7 bases to trimming and J lost 0 bases, with 16 bases between them. The CDR3 runs 16 residues.

V usage is TRBV18 and J usage is TRBJ2-1, with 10 positions matching TRBD2. The CDR3 is made up of 16 amino acids. The ends lost 6 bases at V and 7 bases at J; junction bases unmatched: 12. Germline CDR1 KGHSH, CDR2 LQKENI. DNA for the CDR3: TGTGCCAGCTCCCCGCCGAGCGGGAGGGCGAGGAATGAGCAGTTCTTC. It specifies CASSPPSGRARNEQFF. Drawing the rest from reference TRBV18 and TRBJ2-1, the complete variable domain is NAGVMQNPRHLVRRRGQEARLRCSPMKGHSHVYWYRQLPEEGLKFMVYLQKENIIDESGMPKERFSAEFPKEGPSILRIQQVVRGDSAAYFCASSPPSGRARNEQFFGPGTRLTVL.

The CDR3 protein is CASSLGRERSPGELFF. CDR3 DNA: TGTGCCAGCAGCTTAGGGCGGGAGCGGTCTCCAGGGGAGCTGTTTTTT. This chain uses TRBV7-3 with TRBJ2-2, with TRBD2 matching 7 bases. Germline assignment: CDR1 SGHTA and CDR2 FQGTGA. Trimming at V came to 2 bases and at J to 8 bases, leaving 11 bases not matched to a gene. CDR3 size: 16 residues.

This chain links TRBV28 with TRBJ1-4, with D tentatively TRBD1 (6 bases). Trimming took off 7 bases at V and 8 bases at J, with 14 bases between the two ends. Germline V gene sequence: CDR1 MDHEN, CDR2 SYDVKM. This CDR3 is built from 13 residues. CDR3 amino acids: CASMIGGREKLFF. In nucleotides, the CDR3 is TGTGCCAGCATGATCGGGGGCCGGGAAAAACTGTTTTTT. Looking up the rest from reference TRBV28 and TRBJ1-4 gives the full variable domain: DVKVTQSSRYLVKRTGEKVFLECVQDMDHENMFWYRQDPGLGLRLIYFSYDVKMKEKGDIPEGYSVSREKKERFSLILESASTNQTSMYLCASMIGGREKLFFGSGTQLSVL.

The chain couples TRBV18 to TRBJ2-3; 7 bases line up with TRBD1. The CDR3 extends over 14 amino acids. Germline V gene data show CDR1 as KGHSH and CDR2 as LQKENI. Trimming removed 1 base from V and 5 bases from J; junction bases left unmatched: 3. The CDR3 coding sequence is TGTGCCAGCTCACCACAGGGGGCGGAAGATACGCAGTATTTT. Its translation is CASSPQGAEDTQYF.

V and J are TRBV10-3 and TRBJ1-5; D remains unclear. The germline V gene has CDR1 ENHRY and CDR2 SYGVKD. The CDR3 loop spans 15 amino acids. Deletions cut 0 bases from V and 3 bases from J, with 9 bases between. CDR3 amino acids: CAISESAQLNQPQHF. Here the CDR3 DNA reads TGTGCCATCAGTGAGTCGGCTCAGCTCAATCAGCCCCAGCATTTT.

In this sample, this clone turned up once. The chain is built from TRBV18 and TRBJ1-2; D unclear. The ends were cut back, 3 bases at V and 3 bases at J, with 11 bases in the middle. The CDR3 extends over 14 amino acids. The germline CDR1 and CDR2 sequences are KGHSH and LQKENI. CDR3 bases: TGTGCCAGCTCACCGATAGCAGAGGACTATGGCTACACCTTC. It encodes CASSPIAEDYGYTF.

This chain connects TRBV5-1 to TRBJ2-7; TRBD1 is a possible D gene (5 bases). The germline V and J ends were trimmed by 0 bases and 5 bases, with 21 bases remaining between them. Germline V CDR1 and CDR2: SGHRS, YFSETQ. The CDR3 consists of 17 residues. The CDR3 DNA is TGCGCCAGCAGCTTGGAGGGGATGGCAGTAACTTACCACGAGCAGTACTTC. Its protein product is CASSLEGMAVTYHEQYF.

V usage is TRBV5-1 and J usage is TRBJ1-1, with D uncertain. Looked up from germline, CDR1 is SGHRS and CDR2 is YFSETQ. This CDR3 spans 15 amino acids. The V end was cut by 0 bases, the J end by 1 base, with 10 bases between. CDR3 protein: CASSLAHSKNTEAFF. The CDR3, as DNA: TGCGCCAGCAGCTTGGCCCACAGTAAGAACACTGAAGCTTTCTTT.

This rearrangement joins TRBV5-1 to TRBJ1-2, with 7 positions matching TRBD1. CDR3 size: 21 residues. The V gene end was trimmed by 7 bases and the J gene end by 2 bases; junction bases not matched to a gene: 29. The germline gives CDR1 SGHRS, CDR2 YFSETQ. The CDR3 DNA sequence: TGCGCCAGCTCACCCCAGACAGGGTGGGGTTCGACGTGGACTCCCAACTATGGCTACACCTTC. It translates to CASSPQTGWGSTWTPNYGYTF.

The chain employs TRBV1 and TRBJ2-1; the listed D gene, TRBD2, was not tested against the DNA. TRBV1 represents a pseudogene. This CDR3 has 14 amino acids. The CDR3, as DNA: TGCACCAGCAGCCCTAGCGGGAGGCACCATGAGCAGTTCTTC. This codes for CTSSPSGRHHEQFF.

The gene calls are TRBV6-1 and TRBJ1-2; TRBD1 aligns across 7 bases. There are 13 residues in the CDR3. The V gene end was trimmed by 6 bases and the J gene end by 3 bases; junction bases not matched to a gene: 4. CDR1 and CDR2 from the germline V gene are MNHNS and SASEGT. The CDR3 DNA follows: TGTGCCAGCAGGTCCGACAGGGACTATGGCTACACCTTC. It encodes CASRSDRDYGYTF.

The chain employs TRBV2 and TRBJ2-1, with TRBD2 matching over 7 bases. Germline assignment: CDR1 SNHLY and CDR2 FYNNEI. V was clipped by 6 bases and J by 5 bases; unmatched bases: 7. The CDR3 length is 14 residues. This chain's CDR3 is CASSRAGNDNEQFF. The CDR3 bases are TGTGCCAGCAGCCGAGCGGGGAACGACAATGAGCAGTTCTTC.

The chain has TRBV13 and TRBJ2-7; tentative D call: TRBD1 (6 bases). Germline CDR1 and CDR2: PRHDT and FYEKMQ (reference sequence). CDR3 length: 15 residues. V shed 5 bases and J shed 7 bases, with 21 bases lying between them. CDR3 coding DNA: TGTGCCAGCAGCGGGGTTCGGGACACCATTCGAGAGCAGTACTTC. This translates into CASSGVRDTIREQYF.

This sequence joins TRBV11-2 and TRBJ2-1; 7 nucleotides align to TRBD2. CDR1 is SGHAT and CDR2 is FQNNGV in the germline V gene. The ends lost 5 bases at V and 3 bases at J; junction bases unmatched: 10. CDR3 length equals 16 residues. Here the CDR3 DNA reads TGTGCCAGCAGCCCTCTTCGAGCGGGGAACTACAATGAGCAGTTCTTC. Translated, it gives CASSPLRAGNYNEQFF.

The CDR3 loop is CASSPGTGGHGYTF. CDR3 coding DNA: TGTGCCAGCAGCCCAGGGACAGGGGGCCATGGCTACACCTTC. This chain joins TRBV5-5 and TRBJ1-2; 12 bases line up with TRBD1. The CDR3 length is 14 residues. CDR1 and CDR2 (germline): SGHKS, YYEKEE (reference sequence). V gave up 4 bases and J gave up 6 bases; unmatched junction bases: 4.

The chain's CDR3 is CASSQDRANTGELFF. The CDR3 DNA sequence: TGCGCCAGCAGCCAAGATCGGGCGAACACCGGGGAGCTGTTTTTT. The rearrangement uses TRBV4-1 and TRBJ2-2; no clear D gene. The germline V and J ends were trimmed by 0 bases and 0 bases, with 5 bases remaining between them. This CDR3 has 15 amino acids. The germline CDR1 and CDR2 sequences are MGHRA and YSYEKL.

The chain has TRBV5-1 and TRBJ2-5; D is possibly TRBD1 (5 bases). This CDR3 spans 15 amino acids. CDR1 SGHRS and CDR2 YFSETQ come from the germline V gene. The V end lost 0 bases, the J end lost 4 bases, and 13 bases lay between the germline ends. CDR3 in amino acids: CASSLVVGDGETQYF. In DNA, the CDR3 is TGCGCCAGCAGCTTGGTGGTAGGGGATGGAGAGACCCAGTACTTC.

The V and J genes are TRBV19 and TRBJ1-2; D gene unclear. Trimming removed 3 bases from V and 4 bases from J, with 9 bases in between. The CDR3 covers 13 residues. Germline V CDR1 and CDR2: LNHDA, SQIVND (reference sequence). The CDR3 DNA sequence: TGTGCCAGTAGTATTACGGTGGGCTATGGCTACACCTTC. This sequence encodes CASSITVGYGYTF.

CDR3 sequence (DNA): TGTGCCAGCAGCTTAGGTTCCACAGGGAGGCCTAATGAAAAACTGTTTTTT. Its translation is CASSLGSTGRPNEKLFF. V and J are TRBV13 and TRBJ1-4, with D possibly being TRBD1 (6 bases). V dropped 0 bases and J dropped 3 bases, with 14 bases sitting between them. Germline CDR1 PRHDT, CDR2 FYEKMQ (reference sequence). This CDR3 has 17 residues.

Concerning this clone itself: The same CDR3 also results from other DNA sequences found in this sample. The chain carries TRBV5-1 and TRBJ1-4, with unresolved D. The CDR3 extends over 13 amino acids. CDR1 SGHRS and CDR2 YFSETQ come from the germline V gene. Trimming pared 4 bases from V and 5 bases from J, leaving 9 bases between. The CDR3 region has the DNA TGCGCCAGCAGCCTTACCCCAAATGAAAAACTGTTTTTT. Residues: CASSLTPNEKLFF.

This chain links TRBV19 with TRBJ2-4; 8 bases agree with TRBD1. Germline lookup yields CDR1 LNHDA and CDR2 SQIVND (reference sequence). Trimming cost V 8 bases and J 5 bases; bases outside gene matches: 8. The CDR3 covers 14 residues. The CDR3 here is CASLDRAGENIQYF. DNA for the CDR3: TGTGCCAGTCTGGACAGGGCCGGCGAAAACATTCAGTACTTC.